This T cell receptor (beta chain) derives from a study of shared clonotypes between healthy human individuals. Study in general: Plates per donor: three CD4 naive, three CD4 memory, two CD8 naive, one CD8 memory.

Germline values: CDR1 MDHEN, CDR2 SYDVKM. Trimming cost V 5 bases and J 5 bases, with 15 bases left between them. The CDR3 covers 14 residues. This table comes from immunoSEQ multiplex PCR, and its TCRdb copy is limited to in-frame clones, with some not included. The top ten hold around 1.8% of the sample, which has about 2.1 million clones, around 93% seen once. Naive CD8 populations comprised CD45RO-negative cells positively selected for CCR7, excluding terminally differentiated effector memory CD45RA+ cells. This sequence joins TRBV28 and TRBJ2-5, with no clear D. The sample taken for sequencing was naive CD8+ T cells from PBMCs. The receptor was isolated from a man younger than 30 in good health. Some clones in this sample may be carry-over from other donors' samples. Here the CDR3 DNA reads TGTGCCAGCAGTGAAGCCGGACCGGCCGAGACCCAGTACTTC. Its translation: CASSEAGPAETQYF.